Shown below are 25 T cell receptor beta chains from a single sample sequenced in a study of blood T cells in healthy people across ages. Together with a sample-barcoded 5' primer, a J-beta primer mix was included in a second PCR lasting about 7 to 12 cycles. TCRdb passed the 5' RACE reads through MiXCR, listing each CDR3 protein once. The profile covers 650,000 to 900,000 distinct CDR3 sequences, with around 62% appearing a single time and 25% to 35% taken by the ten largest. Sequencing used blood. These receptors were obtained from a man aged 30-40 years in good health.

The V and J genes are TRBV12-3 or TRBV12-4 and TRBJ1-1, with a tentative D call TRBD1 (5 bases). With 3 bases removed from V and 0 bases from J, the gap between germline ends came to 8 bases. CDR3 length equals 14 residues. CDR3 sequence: CASSFQGMNTEAFF. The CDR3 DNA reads TGTGCCAGCAGTTTCCAGGGTATGAACACTGAAGCTTTCTTT.

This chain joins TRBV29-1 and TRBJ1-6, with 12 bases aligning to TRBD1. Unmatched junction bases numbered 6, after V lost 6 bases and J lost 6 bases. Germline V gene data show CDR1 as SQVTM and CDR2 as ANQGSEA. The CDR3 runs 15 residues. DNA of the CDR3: TGCAGCGTCCCCGGGACAGGGGGCCCTAATTCACCCCTCCACTTT. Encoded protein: CSVPGTGGPNSPLHF.

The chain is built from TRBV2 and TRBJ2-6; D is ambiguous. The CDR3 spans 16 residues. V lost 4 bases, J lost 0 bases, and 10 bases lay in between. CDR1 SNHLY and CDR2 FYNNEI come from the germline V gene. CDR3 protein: CASSVHKSSGANVLTF. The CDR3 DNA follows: TGTGCCAGCAGTGTACACAAGAGCTCTGGGGCCAACGTCCTGACTTTC.

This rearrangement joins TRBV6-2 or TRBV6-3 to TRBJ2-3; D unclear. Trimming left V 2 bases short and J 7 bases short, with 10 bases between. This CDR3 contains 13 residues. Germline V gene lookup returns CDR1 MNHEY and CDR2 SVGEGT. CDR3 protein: CASSYGYQNTQYF. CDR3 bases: TGTGCCAGCAGTTACGGATACCAGAATACGCAGTATTTT.

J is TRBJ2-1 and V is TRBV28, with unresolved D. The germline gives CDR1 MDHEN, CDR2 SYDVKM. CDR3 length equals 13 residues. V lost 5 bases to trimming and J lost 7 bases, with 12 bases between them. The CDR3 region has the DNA TGTGCCAGCAGTCCGAGCCCTGGGAATGAGCAGTTCTTC. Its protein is CASSPSPGNEQFF. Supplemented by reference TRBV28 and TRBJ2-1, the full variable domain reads DVKVTQSSRYLVKRTGEKVFLECVQDMDHENMFWYRQDPGLGLRLIYFSYDVKMKEKGDIPEGYSVSREKKERFSLILESASTNQTSMYLCASSPSPGNEQFFGPGTRLTVL.

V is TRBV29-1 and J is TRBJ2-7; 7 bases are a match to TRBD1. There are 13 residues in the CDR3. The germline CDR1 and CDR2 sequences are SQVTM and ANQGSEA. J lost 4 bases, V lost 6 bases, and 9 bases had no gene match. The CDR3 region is CSVLPGQAYEQYF. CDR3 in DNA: TGCAGCGTACTCCCCGGACAGGCTTACGAGCAGTACTTC.

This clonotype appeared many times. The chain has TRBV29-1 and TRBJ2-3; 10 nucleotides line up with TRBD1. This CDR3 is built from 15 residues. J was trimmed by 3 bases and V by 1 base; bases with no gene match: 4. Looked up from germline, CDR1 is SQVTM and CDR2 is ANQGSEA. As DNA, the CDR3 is TGCAGCGTTGAAGGACAGGGGGCGTCGACAGATACGCAGTATTTT. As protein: CSVEGQGASTDTQYF.

The CDR3 coding sequence is TGTGCCAGCAGTTACCCTGCCGAGCAGTACTTC. Encoded protein: CASSYPAEQYF. The chain carries TRBV6-2 or TRBV6-3 and TRBJ2-5; unclear D gene. The J call may be incorrect, as the DNA end agrees better with TRBJ2-7. Germline CDR1 reads MNHEY; CDR2 reads SVGEGT. The CDR3 totals 11 residues.

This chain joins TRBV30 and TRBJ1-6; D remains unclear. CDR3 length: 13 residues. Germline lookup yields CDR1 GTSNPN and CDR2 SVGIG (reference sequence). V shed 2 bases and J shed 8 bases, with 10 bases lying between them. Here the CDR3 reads CAWSMLRDSPLHF. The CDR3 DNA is TGTGCCTGGAGTATGCTGAGGGATTCACCCCTCCACTTT.

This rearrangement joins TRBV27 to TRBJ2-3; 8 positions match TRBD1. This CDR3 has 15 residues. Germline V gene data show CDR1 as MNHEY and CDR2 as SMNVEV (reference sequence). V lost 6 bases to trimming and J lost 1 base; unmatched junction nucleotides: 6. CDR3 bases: TGTGCCAGCAGGGGAAGGACAGGGCGCACAGATACGCAGTATTTT. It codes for CASRGRTGRTDTQYF.

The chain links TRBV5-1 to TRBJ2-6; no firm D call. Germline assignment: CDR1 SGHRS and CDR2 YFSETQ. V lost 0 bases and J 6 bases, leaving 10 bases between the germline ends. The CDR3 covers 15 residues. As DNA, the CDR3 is TGCGCCAGCAGCTTGGCCAAGGCAGTGGCCAACGTCCTGACTTTC. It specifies CASSLAKAVANVLTF.

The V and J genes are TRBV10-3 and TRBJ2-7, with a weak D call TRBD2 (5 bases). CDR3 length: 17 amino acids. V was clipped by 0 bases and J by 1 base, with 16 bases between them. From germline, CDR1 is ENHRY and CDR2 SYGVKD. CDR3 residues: CAISESSSKPGSYEQYF. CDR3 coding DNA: TGTGCCATCAGTGAGTCGTCGAGCAAGCCGGGGTCCTACGAGCAGTACTTC.

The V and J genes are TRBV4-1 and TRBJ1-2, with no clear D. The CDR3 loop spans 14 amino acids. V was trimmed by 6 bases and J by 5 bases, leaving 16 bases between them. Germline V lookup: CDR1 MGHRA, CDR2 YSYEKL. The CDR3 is CASSPKITRYGYTF. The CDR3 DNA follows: TGCGCCAGCAGTCCCAAAATAACAAGATATGGCTACACCTTC.

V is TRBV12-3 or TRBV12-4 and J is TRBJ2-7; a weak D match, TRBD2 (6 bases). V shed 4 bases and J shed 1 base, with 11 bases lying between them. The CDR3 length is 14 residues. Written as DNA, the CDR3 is TGTGCCAGCAGTTGGGTTGGAGGGTCCTACGAGCAGTACTTC. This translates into CASSWVGGSYEQYF.

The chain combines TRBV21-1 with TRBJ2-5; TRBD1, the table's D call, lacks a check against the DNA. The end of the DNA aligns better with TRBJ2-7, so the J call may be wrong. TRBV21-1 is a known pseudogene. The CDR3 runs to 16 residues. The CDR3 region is CASSKPFGTGGYEQYF. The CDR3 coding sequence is TGTGCCAGCAGCAAACCCTTCGGGACAGGGGGCTACGAGCAGTACTTC.

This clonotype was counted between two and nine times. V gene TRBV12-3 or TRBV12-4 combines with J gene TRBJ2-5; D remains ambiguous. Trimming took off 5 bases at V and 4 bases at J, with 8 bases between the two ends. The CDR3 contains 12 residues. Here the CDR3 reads CASSPQAETQYF. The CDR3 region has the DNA TGTGCCAGCAGTCCCCAAGCAGAGACCCAGTACTTC.

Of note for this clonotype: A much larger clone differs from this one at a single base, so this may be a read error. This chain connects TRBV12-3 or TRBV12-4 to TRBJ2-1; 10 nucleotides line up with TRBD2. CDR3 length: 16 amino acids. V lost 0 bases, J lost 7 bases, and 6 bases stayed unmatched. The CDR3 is CASSLAERGGGNEQFF. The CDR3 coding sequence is TGTGCCAGCAGTTTAGCGGAGCGGGGGGGTGGAAATGAGCAGTTCTTC.

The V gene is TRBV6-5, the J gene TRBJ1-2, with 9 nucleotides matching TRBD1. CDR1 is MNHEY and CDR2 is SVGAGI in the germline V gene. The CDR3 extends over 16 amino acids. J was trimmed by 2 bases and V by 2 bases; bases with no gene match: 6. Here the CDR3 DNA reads TGTGCCAGCAGTTACCGCTTGACAGGGGGAAACTATGGCTACACCTTC. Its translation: CASSYRLTGGNYGYTF.

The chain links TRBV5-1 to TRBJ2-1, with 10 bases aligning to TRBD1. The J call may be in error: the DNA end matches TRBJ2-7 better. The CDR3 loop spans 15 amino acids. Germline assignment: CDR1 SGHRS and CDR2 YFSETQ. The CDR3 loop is CASSPGQGVYNEQYF. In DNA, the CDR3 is TGCGCCAGCAGCCCTGGACAGGGGGTATACAATGAGCAGTACTTC.

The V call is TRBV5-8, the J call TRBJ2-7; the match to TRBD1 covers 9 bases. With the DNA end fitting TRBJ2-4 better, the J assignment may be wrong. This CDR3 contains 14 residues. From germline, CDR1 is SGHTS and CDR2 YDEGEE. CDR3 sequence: CASIGQGRGNIQYF. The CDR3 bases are TGTGCCAGCATCGGACAGGGGCGGGGAAACATTCAGTACTTC.

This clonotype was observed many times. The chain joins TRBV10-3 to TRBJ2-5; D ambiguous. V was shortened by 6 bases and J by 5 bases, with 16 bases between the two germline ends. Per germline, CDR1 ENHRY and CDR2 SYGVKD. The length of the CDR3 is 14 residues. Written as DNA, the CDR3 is TGTGCCATCAGCCCCGGAGTGCCCCGTGAGACCCAGTACTTC. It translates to CAISPGVPRETQYF.

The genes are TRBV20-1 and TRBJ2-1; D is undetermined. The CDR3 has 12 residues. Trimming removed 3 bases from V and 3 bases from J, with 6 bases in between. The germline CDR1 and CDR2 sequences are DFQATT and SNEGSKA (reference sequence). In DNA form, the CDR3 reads TGCAGTGCTAGCCCCGACTACAATGAGCAGTTCTTC. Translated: CSASPDYNEQFF.

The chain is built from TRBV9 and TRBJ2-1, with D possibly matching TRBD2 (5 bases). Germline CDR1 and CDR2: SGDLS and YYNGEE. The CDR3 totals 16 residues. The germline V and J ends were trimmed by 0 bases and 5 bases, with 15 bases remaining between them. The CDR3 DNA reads TGTGCCAGCAGCGTAGTTCGGGGAACGAACCACAATGAGCAGTTCTTC. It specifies CASSVVRGTNHNEQFF.

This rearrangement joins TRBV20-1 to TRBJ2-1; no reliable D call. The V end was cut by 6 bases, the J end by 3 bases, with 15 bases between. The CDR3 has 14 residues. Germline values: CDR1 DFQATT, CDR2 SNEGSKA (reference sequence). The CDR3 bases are TGCAGTGCAACCGCCGAGGTAGTCTACAATGAGCAGTTCTTC. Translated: CSATAEVVYNEQFF.

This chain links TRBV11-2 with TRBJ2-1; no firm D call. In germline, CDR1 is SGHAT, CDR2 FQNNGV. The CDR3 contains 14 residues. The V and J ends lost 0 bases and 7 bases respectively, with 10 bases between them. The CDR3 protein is CASSLESFRNEQFF. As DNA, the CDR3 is TGTGCCAGCAGCTTAGAAAGTTTCAGGAATGAGCAGTTCTTC.